This T cell receptor (beta chain) appears in the sequencing data of a study of cytomegalovirus exposure and HLA in healthy donors. The PCR employed 60 Vbeta primers together with 13 Jbeta primers. Here immunoSEQ multiplex PCR was the method, and the copy in TCRdb shows in-frame clones only, minus some. The data hold about 200,000 clones, with approximately 78% observed a single time. This CDR3 has 19 amino acids. The V and J ends lost 0 bases and 2 bases, in that order; junction bases with no gene match: 18. Germline V gives CDR1 SQVTM, CDR2 ANQGSEA. The V call is TRBV29-1, the J call TRBJ1-2; 7 bases align to TRBD1. Specimen: PBMCs. The source of this sequence is a man aged 25 to 40 in good health and CMV-seronegative. The CDR3 here is CSVEDLRVRPQGVNYGYTF. The CDR3, as DNA: TGCAGCGTTGAAGATCTTCGGGTGCGTCCCCAGGGGGTGAACTATGGCTACACCTTC.